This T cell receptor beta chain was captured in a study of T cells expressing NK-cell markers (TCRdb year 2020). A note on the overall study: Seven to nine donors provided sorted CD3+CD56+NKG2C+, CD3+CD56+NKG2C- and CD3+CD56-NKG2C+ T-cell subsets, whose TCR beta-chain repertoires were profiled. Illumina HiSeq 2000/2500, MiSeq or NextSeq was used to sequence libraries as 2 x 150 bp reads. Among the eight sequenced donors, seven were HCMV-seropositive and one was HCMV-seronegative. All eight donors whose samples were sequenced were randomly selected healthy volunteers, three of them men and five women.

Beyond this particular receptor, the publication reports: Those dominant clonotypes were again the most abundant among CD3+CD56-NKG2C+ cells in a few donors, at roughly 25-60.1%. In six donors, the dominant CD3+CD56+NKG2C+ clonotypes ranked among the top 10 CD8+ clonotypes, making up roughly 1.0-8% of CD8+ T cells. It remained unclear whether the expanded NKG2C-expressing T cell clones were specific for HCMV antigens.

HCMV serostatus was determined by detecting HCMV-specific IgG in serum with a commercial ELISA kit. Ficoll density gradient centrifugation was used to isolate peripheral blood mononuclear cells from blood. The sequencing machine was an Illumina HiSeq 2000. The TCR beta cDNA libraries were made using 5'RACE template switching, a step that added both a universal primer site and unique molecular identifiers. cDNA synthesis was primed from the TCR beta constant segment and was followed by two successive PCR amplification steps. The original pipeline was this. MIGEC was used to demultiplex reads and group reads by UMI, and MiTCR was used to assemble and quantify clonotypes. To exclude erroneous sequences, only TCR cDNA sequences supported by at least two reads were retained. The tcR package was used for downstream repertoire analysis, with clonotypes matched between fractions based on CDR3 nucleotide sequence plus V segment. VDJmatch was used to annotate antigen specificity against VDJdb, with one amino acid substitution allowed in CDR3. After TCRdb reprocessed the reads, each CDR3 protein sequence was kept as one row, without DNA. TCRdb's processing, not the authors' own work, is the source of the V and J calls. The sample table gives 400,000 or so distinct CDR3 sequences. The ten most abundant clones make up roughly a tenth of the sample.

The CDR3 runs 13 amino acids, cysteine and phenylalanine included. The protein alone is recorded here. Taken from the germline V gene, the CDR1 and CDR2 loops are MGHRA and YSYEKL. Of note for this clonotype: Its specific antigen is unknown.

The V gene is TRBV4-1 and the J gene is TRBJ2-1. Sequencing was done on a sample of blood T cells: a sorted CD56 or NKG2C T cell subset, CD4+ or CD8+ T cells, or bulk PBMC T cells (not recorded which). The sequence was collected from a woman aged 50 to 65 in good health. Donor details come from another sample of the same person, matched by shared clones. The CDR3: CASSQTTDPEQFF.